This T cell receptor (beta chain) was found in a study of blood T cell repertoires in COVID-19. Study details: Sample material is recorded as cDNA or gDNA derived from T cells, B-cell-depleted T cells, or PBMCs.

From germline, CDR1 is SGHRS and CDR2 YFSETQ. The CDR3 totals 17 residues. J lost 1 base, V lost 1 base, and 6 bases had no gene match. Authors' analysis steps: Reference gene primer amplification gave estimated nucleated cell counts. The data were produced by immunoSEQ multiplex PCR, yet TCRdb's version contains in-frame clones alone and is incomplete. The DNA was the basis for D and trimming; V, J and clone size are from that table. The table lists 170,000 or so clones, 65% to 90% of them singletons, with around 8.6% in the top ten. The source is a man between 45 and 60 years old with active or convalescent COVID-19. Specimen: peripheral blood. V gene TRBV5-1 combines with J gene TRBJ2-2, with 8 bases lining up with TRBD2. CDR3 sequence (DNA): TGCGCCAGCAGCTTGTCGGGGGGGACGGTGAACACCGGGGAGCTGTTTTTT. Protein product: CASSLSGGTVNTGELFF. Full variable domain (missing parts from reference TRBV5-1 and TRBJ2-2): KAGVTQTPRYLIKTRGQQVTLSCSPISGHRSVSWYQQTPGQGLQFLFEYFSETQRNKGNFPGRFSGRQFSNSRSEMNVSTLELGDSALYLCASSLSGGTVNTGELFFGEGSRLTVL.